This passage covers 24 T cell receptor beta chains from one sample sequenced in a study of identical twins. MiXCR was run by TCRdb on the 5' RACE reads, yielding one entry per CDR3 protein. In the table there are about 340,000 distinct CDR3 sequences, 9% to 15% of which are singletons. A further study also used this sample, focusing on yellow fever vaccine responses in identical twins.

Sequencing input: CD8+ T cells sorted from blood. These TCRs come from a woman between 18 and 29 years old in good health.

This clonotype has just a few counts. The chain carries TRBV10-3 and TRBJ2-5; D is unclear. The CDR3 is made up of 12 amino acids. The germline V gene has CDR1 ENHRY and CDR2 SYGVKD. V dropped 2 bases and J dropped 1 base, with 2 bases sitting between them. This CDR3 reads CAISEGQETQYF. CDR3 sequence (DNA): TGTGCCATCAGTGAGGGCCAAGAGACCCAGTACTTC.

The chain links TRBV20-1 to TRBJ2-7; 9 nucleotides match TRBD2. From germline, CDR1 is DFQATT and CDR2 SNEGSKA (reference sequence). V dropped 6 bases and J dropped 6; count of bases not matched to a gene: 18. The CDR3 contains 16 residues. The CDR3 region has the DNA TGCAGTGCACGGGGGGGGGAGGTAGCGGGAGCTGTCGAGCAGTACTTC. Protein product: CSARGGEVAGAVEQYF.

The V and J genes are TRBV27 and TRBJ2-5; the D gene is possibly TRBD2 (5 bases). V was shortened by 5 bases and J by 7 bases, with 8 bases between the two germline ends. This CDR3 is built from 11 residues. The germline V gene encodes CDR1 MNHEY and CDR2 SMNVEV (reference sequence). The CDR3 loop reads CASSIGGTQYF. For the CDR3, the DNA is TGTGCCAGCAGTATCGGAGGGACCCAGTACTTC.

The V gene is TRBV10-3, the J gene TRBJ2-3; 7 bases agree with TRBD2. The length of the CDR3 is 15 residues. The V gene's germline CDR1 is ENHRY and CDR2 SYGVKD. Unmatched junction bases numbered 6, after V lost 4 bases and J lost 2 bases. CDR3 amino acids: CAISGASGYTDTQYF. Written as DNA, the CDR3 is TGTGCCATCAGTGGGGCTAGCGGATACACAGATACGCAGTATTTT.

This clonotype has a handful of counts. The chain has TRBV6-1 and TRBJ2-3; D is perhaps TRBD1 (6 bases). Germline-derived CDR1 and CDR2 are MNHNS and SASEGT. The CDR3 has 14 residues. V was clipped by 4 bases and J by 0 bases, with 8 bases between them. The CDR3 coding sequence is TGTGCCAGCAGTGGGGGGCTAAGCACAGATACGCAGTATTTT. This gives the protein CASSGGLSTDTQYF.

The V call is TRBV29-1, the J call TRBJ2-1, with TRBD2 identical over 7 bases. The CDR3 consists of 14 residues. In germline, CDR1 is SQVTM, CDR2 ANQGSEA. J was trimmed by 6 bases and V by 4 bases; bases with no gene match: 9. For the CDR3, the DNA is TGCAGCGTTGTCCGGGTAGGCGGGAGCAATGAGCAGTTCTTC. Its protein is CSVVRVGGSNEQFF.

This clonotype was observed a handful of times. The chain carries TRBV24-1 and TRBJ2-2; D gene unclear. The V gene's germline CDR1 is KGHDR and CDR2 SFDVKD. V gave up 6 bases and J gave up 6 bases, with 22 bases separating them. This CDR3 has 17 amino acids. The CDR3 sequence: CATSPSVRQDRAGELFF. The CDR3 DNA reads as TGTGCCACCAGTCCATCGGTGAGGCAGGATCGGGCCGGGGAGCTGTTTTTT.

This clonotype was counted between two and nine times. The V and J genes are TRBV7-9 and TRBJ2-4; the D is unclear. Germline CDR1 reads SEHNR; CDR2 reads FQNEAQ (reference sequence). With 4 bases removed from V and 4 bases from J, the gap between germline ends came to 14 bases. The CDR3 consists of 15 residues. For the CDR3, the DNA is TGTGCCAGCAGCTATAGTGACTCCACAAAAAACATTCAGTACTTC. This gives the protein CASSYSDSTKNIQYF.

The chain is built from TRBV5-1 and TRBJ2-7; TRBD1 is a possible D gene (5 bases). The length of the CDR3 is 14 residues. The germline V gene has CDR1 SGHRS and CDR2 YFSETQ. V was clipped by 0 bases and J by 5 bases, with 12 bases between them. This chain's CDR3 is CASSLVAGSHEQYV. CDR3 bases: TGCGCCAGCAGCTTGGTGGCAGGGTCCCACGAGCAGTACGTC.

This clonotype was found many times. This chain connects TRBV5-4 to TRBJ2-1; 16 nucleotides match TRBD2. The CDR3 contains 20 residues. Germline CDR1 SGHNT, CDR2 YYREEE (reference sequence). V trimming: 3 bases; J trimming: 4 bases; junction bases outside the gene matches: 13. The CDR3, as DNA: TGTGCCAGCAGCTCCTACGCCGCGGGACTAGCGGGAGGGCTGTACAATGAGCAGTTCTTC. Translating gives CASSSYAAGLAGGLYNEQFF.

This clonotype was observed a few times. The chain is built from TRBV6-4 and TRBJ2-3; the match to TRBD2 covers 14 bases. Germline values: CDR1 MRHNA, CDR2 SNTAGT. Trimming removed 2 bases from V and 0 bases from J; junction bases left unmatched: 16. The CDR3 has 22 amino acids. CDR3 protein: CASSDPAPGLAGVKASTDTQYF. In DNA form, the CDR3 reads TGTGCCAGCAGTGACCCCGCCCCGGGACTAGCGGGAGTGAAAGCTAGCACAGATACGCAGTATTTT.

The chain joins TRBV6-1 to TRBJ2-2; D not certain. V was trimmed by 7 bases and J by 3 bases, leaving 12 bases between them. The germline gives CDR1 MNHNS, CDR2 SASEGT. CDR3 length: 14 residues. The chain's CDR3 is CASIGTAHTGELFF. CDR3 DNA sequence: TGTGCCAGCATTGGAACAGCTCACACCGGGGAGCTGTTTTTT.

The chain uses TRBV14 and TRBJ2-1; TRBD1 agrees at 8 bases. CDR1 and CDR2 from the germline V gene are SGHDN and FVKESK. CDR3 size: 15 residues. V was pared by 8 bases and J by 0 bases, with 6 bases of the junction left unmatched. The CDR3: CASRGDRSSYNEQFF. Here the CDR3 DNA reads TGTGCCAGCCGAGGGGACAGGAGCTCCTACAATGAGCAGTTCTTC.

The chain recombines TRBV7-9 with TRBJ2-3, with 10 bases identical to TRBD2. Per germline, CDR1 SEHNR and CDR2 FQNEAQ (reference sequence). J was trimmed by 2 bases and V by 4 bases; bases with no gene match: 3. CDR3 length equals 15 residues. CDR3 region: CASSYGLAVTDTQYF. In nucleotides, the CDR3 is TGTGCCAGCAGCTACGGACTAGCGGTCACAGATACGCAGTATTTT.

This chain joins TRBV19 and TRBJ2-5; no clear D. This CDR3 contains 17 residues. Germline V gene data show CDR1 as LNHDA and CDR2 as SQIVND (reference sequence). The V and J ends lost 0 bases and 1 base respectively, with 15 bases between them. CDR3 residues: CASSIEFRNRTQETQYF. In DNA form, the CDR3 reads TGTGCCAGTAGTATAGAGTTCCGGAACAGAACCCAAGAGACCCAGTACTTC. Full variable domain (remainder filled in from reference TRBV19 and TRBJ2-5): DGGITQSPKYLFRKEGQNVTLSCEQNLNHDAMYWYRQDPGQGLRLIYYSQIVNDFQKGDIAEGYSVSREKKESFPLTVTSAQKNPTAFYLCASSIEFRNRTQETQYFGPGTRLLVL.

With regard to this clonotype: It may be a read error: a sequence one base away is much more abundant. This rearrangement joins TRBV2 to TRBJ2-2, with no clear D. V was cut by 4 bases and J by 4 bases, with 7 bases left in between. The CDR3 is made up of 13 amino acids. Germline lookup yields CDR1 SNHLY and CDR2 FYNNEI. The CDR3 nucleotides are TGTGCCAGCAGTGGAGGTTTCACCGGGGAGCTGTTTTTT. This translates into CASSGGFTGELFF.

The DNA of the CDR3 is TGCGCCAGCAGCCAAACCCAGGGGGGGGCTAGCACAGATACGCAGTATTTT. It translates to CASSQTQGGASTDTQYF. The genes are TRBV4-1 and TRBJ2-3; tentatively, D is TRBD1 or TRBD2 (7 bases each). Germline V gene lookup returns CDR1 MGHRA and CDR2 YSYEKL. The CDR3 spans 17 residues. The V and J ends lost 2 bases and 0 bases respectively, with 15 bases between them.

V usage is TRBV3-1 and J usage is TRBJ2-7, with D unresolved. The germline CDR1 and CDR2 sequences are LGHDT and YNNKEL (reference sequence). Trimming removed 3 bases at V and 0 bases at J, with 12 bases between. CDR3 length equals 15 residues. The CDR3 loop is CASSQDGLSSYEQYF. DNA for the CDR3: TGTGCCAGCAGCCAGGACGGCCTAAGCTCCTACGAGCAGTACTTC.

The CDR3 loop is CSVVMGGELFF. The DNA for the CDR3 is TGCAGCGTTGTCATGGGCGGGGAGCTGTTTTTT. The chain uses TRBV29-1 and TRBJ2-2, with D hard to call. V was cut by 4 bases and J by 7 bases, with 7 bases left in between. Germline V gene data show CDR1 as SQVTM and CDR2 as ANQGSEA. The CDR3 spans 11 residues.

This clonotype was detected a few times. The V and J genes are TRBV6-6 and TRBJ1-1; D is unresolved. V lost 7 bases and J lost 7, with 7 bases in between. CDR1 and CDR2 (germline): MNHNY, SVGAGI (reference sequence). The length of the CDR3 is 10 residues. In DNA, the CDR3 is TGTGCCAGCAAACAGAATGAAGCTTTCTTT. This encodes CASKQNEAFF.

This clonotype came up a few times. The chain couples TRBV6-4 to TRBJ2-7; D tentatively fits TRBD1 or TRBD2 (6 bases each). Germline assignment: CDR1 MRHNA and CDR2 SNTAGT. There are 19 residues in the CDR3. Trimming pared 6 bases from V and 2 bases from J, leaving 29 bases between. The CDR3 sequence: CASRQEQGGSGEITYEQYF. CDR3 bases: TGTGCCAGCAGGCAAGAACAGGGCGGTAGCGGAGAAATTACCTACGAGCAGTACTTC.

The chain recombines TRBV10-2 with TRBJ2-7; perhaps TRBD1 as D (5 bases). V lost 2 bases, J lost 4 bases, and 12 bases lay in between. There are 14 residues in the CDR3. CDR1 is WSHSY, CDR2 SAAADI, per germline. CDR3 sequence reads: CASSENGADYEQYV. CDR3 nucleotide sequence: TGCGCCAGCAGTGAGAATGGGGCAGATTACGAGCAGTACGTC.

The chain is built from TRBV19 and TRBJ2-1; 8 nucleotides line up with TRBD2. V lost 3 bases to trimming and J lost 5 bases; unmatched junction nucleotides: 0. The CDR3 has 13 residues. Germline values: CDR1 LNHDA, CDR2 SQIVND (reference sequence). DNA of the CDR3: TGTGCCAGTAGTATGGGACTAGACAATGAGCAGTTCTTC. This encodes CASSMGLDNEQFF.

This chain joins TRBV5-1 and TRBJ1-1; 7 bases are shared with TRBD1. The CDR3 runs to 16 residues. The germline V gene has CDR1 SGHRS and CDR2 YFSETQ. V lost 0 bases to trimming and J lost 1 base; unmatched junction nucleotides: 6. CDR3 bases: TGCGCCAGCAGCTTGGAGCCCGGGACAGCGAACACTGAAGCTTTCTTT. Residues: CASSLEPGTANTEAFF.